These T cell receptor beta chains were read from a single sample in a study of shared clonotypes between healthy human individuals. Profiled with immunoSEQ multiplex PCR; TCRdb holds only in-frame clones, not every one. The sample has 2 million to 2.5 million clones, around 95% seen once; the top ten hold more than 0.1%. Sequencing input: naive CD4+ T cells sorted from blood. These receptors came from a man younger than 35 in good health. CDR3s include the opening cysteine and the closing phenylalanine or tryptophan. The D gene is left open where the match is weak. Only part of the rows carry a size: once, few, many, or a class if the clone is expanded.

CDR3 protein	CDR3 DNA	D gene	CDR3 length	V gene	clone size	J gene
CASSGRADETSYNEQFF	TGTGCCAGCAGTGGGCGAGCTGACGAAACCTCCTACAATGAGCAGTTCTTC	.	17	TRBV27	.	TRBJ2-1
CAGSGDSGNTIYF	TGTGCCGGATCAGGGGACTCTGGAAACACCATATATTTT	.	13	TRBV2	.	TRBJ1-3
CASSVGITRGGQETQYF	TGTGCCAGCAGCGTAGGCATCACGAGAGGGGGCCAAGAGACCCAGTACTTC	.	17	TRBV9	.	TRBJ2-5
CAISGGRGPTDTQYF	TGTGCCATCAGTGGGGGCAGGGGGCCCACAGATACGCAGTATTTT	TRBD1	15	TRBV10-3	.	TRBJ2-3
CSVERPLDTEAFF	TGCAGCGTTGAACGTCCGTTAGACACTGAAGCTTTCTTT	.	13	TRBV29-1	.	TRBJ1-1
CASSLGQGGNQPQHF	TGTGCCAGCAGCTTGGGACAGGGAGGCAATCAGCCCCAGCATTTT	TRBD1	15	TRBV5-8	.	TRBJ1-5
CASSGTGTPNQPQHF	TGTGCCAGCAGTGGAACCGGGACACCCAATCAGCCCCAGCATTTT	.	15	TRBV2	few	TRBJ1-5
CASSYDRGNTGELFF	TGTGCCAGCAGTTACGATCGGGGGAACACCGGGGAGCTGTTTTTT	.	15	TRBV6-6	.	TRBJ2-2
CASSPTAGQVYEKLFF	TGTGCCAGCTCACCCACGGCGGGACAGGTGTATGAAAAACTGTTTTTT	TRBD1	16	TRBV18	.	TRBJ1-4
CASSESINQGGAEAFF	TGCGCCAGCAGTGAGTCGATAAATCAGGGAGGCGCTGAAGCTTTCTTT	.	16	TRBV10-2	.	TRBJ1-1
CASTRDLRLTGELFF	TGTGCCAGCACCCGGGACCTCCGGCTCACCGGGGAGCTGTTTTTT	.	15	TRBV7-2	.	TRBJ2-2
CAISVGILSSYEQYF	TGTGCCATCAGTGTTGGAATCCTAAGCTCCTACGAGCAGTACTTC	.	15	TRBV10-3	few	TRBJ2-7
CAWRWTVLNTEAFF	TGTGCCTGGAGATGGACCGTATTGAACACTGAAGCTTTCTTT	.	14	TRBV30	.	TRBJ1-1
CAWSSRFPGELFF	TGTGCCTGGAGTTCTAGGTTTCCCGGGGAGCTGTTTTTT	.	13	TRBV30	.	TRBJ2-2